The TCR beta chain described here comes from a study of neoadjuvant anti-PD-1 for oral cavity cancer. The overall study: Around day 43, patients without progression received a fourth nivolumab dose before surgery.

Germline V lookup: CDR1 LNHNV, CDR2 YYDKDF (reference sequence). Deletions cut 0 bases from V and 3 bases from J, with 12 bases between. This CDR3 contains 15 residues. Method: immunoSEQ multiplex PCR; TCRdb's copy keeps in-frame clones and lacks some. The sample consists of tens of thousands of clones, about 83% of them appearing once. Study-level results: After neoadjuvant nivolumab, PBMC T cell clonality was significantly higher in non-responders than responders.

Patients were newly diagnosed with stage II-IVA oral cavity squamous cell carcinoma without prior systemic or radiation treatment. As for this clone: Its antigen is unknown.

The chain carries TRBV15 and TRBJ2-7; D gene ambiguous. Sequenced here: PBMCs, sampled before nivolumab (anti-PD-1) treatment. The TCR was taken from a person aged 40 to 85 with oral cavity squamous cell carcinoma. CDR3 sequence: CATSRDRPGVYEQYF. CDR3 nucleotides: TGTGCCACCAGCAGAGATCGGCCAGGAGTCTACGAGCAGTACTTC.